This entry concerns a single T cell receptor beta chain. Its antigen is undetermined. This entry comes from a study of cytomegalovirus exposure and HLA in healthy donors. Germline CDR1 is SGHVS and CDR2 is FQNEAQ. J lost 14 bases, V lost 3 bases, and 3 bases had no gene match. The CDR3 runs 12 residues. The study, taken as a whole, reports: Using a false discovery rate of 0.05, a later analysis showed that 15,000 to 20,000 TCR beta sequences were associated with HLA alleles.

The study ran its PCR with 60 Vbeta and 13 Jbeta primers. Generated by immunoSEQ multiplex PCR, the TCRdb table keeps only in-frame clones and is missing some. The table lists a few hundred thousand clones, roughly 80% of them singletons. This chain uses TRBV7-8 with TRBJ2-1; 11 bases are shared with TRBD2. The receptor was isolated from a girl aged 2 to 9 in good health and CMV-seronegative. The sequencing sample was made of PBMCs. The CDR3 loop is CASSLTSGVEFF. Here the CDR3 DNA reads TGTGCCAGCAGCTTGACTAGCGGGGTTGAGTTCTTC.